The 23 T cell receptor beta chains presented below share a single source sample, sequenced in a study of early T cells in non-severe SARS-CoV-2 infection. TCRdb redid the calling of the 5' RACE reads with MiXCR, one entry per CDR3 protein. The data contain under 70,000 distinct CDR3 sequences, 15% of them singletons. The specimen was whole blood, collected at baseline. The receptors were gathered from an adult who was a healthcare worker with PCR-confirmed SARS-CoV-2 infection or an uninfected control (not recorded which).

This clonotype was detected ten times or more. The CDR3 DNA follows: TGTGCCAGTACCCAGGGTAACAATCAGCCCCAGCATTTT. It codes for CASTQGNNQPQHF. The chain employs TRBV19 and TRBJ1-5; tentatively, D is TRBD1 (5 bases). The CDR3 spans 13 residues. Germline V gene sequence: CDR1 LNHDA, CDR2 SQIVND (reference sequence). Between the trimmed V and J ends, which lost 7 bases and 3 bases, there was a span of 10 bases.

V and J are TRBV18 and TRBJ2-3, with 8 bases lining up with TRBD1. The CDR3 totals 16 residues. Germline CDR1 KGHSH, CDR2 LQKENI. The trim removed 1 base at V and 1 base at J, leaving 4 bases unmatched. Here the CDR3 DNA reads TGTGCCAGCTCACCACTAGGGACAGGAGGCACAGATACGCAGTATTTT. Translated: CASSPLGTGGTDTQYF.

This clonotype was found many times. V is TRBV4-1 and J is TRBJ2-3, with 8 bases that match TRBD1. The CDR3 totals 15 residues. With 4 bases clipped from V and 4 bases from J, the junction kept 7 bases outside the gene matches. CDR1 is MGHRA, CDR2 YSYEKL, per germline. The CDR3 region is CASSPSRGPADTQYF. The CDR3 region has the DNA TGCGCCAGCAGCCCATCCAGGGGGCCGGCAGATACGCAGTATTTT.

This clonotype was counted only a few times. V and J are TRBV28 and TRBJ2-7; D possibly matches TRBD1 or TRBD2 (5 bases each). The germline V and J ends were trimmed by 4 bases and 2 bases, with 18 bases remaining between them. The CDR3 spans 16 residues. Germline V gene sequence: CDR1 MDHEN, CDR2 SYDVKM. CDR3 nucleotide sequence: TGTGCCAGCAGTTCGGTCGGGGCTAGCTTGCCCTACGAGCAGTACTTC. It translates to CASSSVGASLPYEQYF.

This chain connects TRBV27 to TRBJ2-3, with 12 bases lining up with TRBD2. This CDR3 contains 15 residues. Trimming cost V 2 bases and J 3 bases; bases outside gene matches: 0. Germline V gives CDR1 MNHEY, CDR2 SMNVEV (reference sequence). The CDR3 DNA reads TGTGCCAGCAGTTTAACTAGCGGGAGGACAGATACGCAGTATTTT. It is translated as CASSLTSGRTDTQYF.

A word on this clonotype: At one end, the junction sequence differs from germline, possibly due to a read error. This sequence joins TRBV11-2 and TRBJ1-2; TRBD1 matches 10 bases. This CDR3 has 16 residues. Germline V gene data show CDR1 as SGHAT and CDR2 as FQNNGV. The CDR3 DNA is TGTGCCAGCAACTTAGGCGCCGGGACAGGGGAATATGGCTACACCTTC. Translating gives CASNLGAGTGEYGYTF. Together with reference TRBV11-2 and TRBJ1-2, the CDR3 gives the full variable domain: EAGVAQSPRYKIIEKRQSVAFWCNPISGHATLYWYQQILGQGPKLLIQFQNNGVVDDSQLPKDRFSAERLKGVDSTLKIQPAKLEDSAVYLCASNLGAGTGEYGYTFGSGTRLTVV.

This clonotype was observed many times. V usage is TRBV20-1 and J usage is TRBJ2-7; D gene unclear. CDR3 length: 15 amino acids. The V end lost 1 base, the J end lost 2 bases, and 15 bases lay between the germline ends. Germline CDR1 DFQATT, CDR2 SNEGSKA (reference sequence). CDR3 coding DNA: TGCAGTGCTAGAGTCAGACACGGCAGGACCTACGAGCAGTACTTC. It is translated as CSARVRHGRTYEQYF.

This chain uses TRBV11-2 with TRBJ2-3; the D gene is possibly TRBD2 (5 bases). Between the trimmed V and J ends, which lost 6 bases and 0 bases, there was a span of 13 bases. This CDR3 has 15 residues. Germline lookup yields CDR1 SGHAT and CDR2 FQNNGV. The CDR3, as DNA: TGTGCCAGCAGACCATCCGGACTTAGCACAGATACGCAGTATTTT. The encoded protein is CASRPSGLSTDTQYF.

The J gene is TRBJ2-1, the V gene TRBV6-5; D is unresolved. Trimming took 2 bases from V and 11 from J, leaving 7 bases between them. The CDR3 is 11 amino acids. Germline loops: CDR1 MNHEY, CDR2 SVGAGI. The chain's CDR3 is CASSYDNQQFF. CDR3 bases: TGTGCCAGCAGTTACGATAATCAGCAGTTCTTC.

This clonotype was counted a few times. The V and J genes are TRBV20-1 and TRBJ2-6, with D perhaps TRBD2 (6 bases). V was shortened by 5 bases and J by 0 bases, with 17 bases between the two germline ends. Germline CDR1 reads DFQATT; CDR2 reads SNEGSKA (reference sequence). This CDR3 contains 17 residues. The CDR3 region is CSAGYWDSPSGANVLTF. DNA for the CDR3: TGCAGTGCTGGCTATTGGGACTCCCCCTCTGGGGCCAACGTCCTGACTTTC.

This chain connects TRBV5-1 to TRBJ2-3; TRBD2 aligns across 8 bases. Trimming cost V 0 bases and J 4 bases; bases outside gene matches: 7. Germline V gene data show CDR1 as SGHRS and CDR2 as YFSETQ. The CDR3 is 16 residues long. The CDR3 spells CASSLGKLAVPDTQYF. The CDR3 bases are TGCGCCAGCAGCTTGGGGAAACTAGCGGTCCCAGATACGCAGTATTTT. Full variable domain (missing parts from reference TRBV5-1 and TRBJ2-3): KAGVTQTPRYLIKTRGQQVTLSCSPISGHRSVSWYQQTPGQGLQFLFEYFSETQRNKGNFPGRFSGRQFSNSRSEMNVSTLELGDSALYLCASSLGKLAVPDTQYFGPGTRLTVL.

This clonotype was observed a handful of times. This chain links TRBV7-6 with TRBJ2-7; 9 bases map to TRBD2. V trimming: 4 bases; J trimming: 0 bases; junction bases outside the gene matches: 4. CDR1 SGHVS and CDR2 FNYEAQ come from the germline V gene. This CDR3 has 15 amino acids. The CDR3 region is CASSYGLANSYEQYF. The CDR3 DNA follows: TGTGCCAGCAGCTACGGACTAGCGAACTCCTACGAGCAGTACTTC.

This chain connects TRBV5-1 to TRBJ1-2, with D possibly being TRBD1 (6 bases). Germline lookup yields CDR1 SGHRS and CDR2 YFSETQ. Trimming removed 0 bases from V and 7 bases from J, with 13 bases in between. CDR3 length: 14 residues. As DNA, the CDR3 is TGCGCCAGCAGCTTGGAGGGGGGCCACCGTGGCTACACCTTC. This encodes CASSLEGGHRGYTF.

This clonotype showed up many times. V usage is TRBV21-1 and J usage is TRBJ2-7. TRBV21-1 constitutes a pseudogene. CDR3 size: 14 residues. The CDR3 protein is CASSKFDGSYEQYF. Written as DNA, the CDR3 is TGTGCCAGCAGCAAATTCGACGGTTCCTACGAGCAGTACTTC.

This clonotype was picked up a small number of times. V is TRBV7-9 and J is TRBJ1-1; TRBD1 agrees at 9 bases. The CDR3 sequence is 15 residues long. V gave up 4 bases and J gave up 3 bases; unmatched junction bases: 6. Per germline, CDR1 SEHNR and CDR2 FQNEAQ (reference sequence). CDR3 amino acids: CASSSKGDRDTEAFF. The CDR3 DNA reads TGTGCCAGCAGCTCTAAGGGGGACAGGGACACTGAAGCTTTCTTT. The full variable domain, rest sourced from reference TRBV7-9 and TRBJ1-1, is DTGVSQNPRHKITKRGQNVTFRCDPISEHNRLYWYRQTLGQGPEFLTYFQNEAQLEKSRLLSDRFSAERPKGSFSTLEIQRTEQGDSAMYLCASSSKGDRDTEAFFGQGTRLTVV.

The chain joins TRBV20-1 to TRBJ2-7; D might be TRBD1 (5 bases). Per the germline V gene, CDR1 is DFQATT and CDR2 is SNEGSKA (reference sequence). The V end was cut by 0 bases, the J end by 10 bases, with 10 bases between. The CDR3 loop spans 11 amino acids. CDR3 loop: CSAREAGQQYF. DNA for the CDR3: TGCAGTGCTAGAGAAGCCGGACAACAGTACTTC.

The chain is built from TRBV6-2 or TRBV6-3 and TRBJ1-1, with TRBD1 as a possible D gene (5 bases). This CDR3 is 12 amino acids long. CDR1 MNHEY and CDR2 SVGEGT come from the germline V gene. The V end lost 6 bases, the J end lost 6 bases, and 11 bases lay between the germline ends. The CDR3 coding sequence is TGTGCCAGCAGCTTTCCAGGGCCTGAAGCTTTCTTT. It translates to CASSFPGPEAFF.

V usage is TRBV3-1 and J usage is TRBJ1-1; D ambiguous. Per the germline V gene, CDR1 is LGHDT and CDR2 is YNNKEL (reference sequence). The CDR3 runs 14 residues. Between the trimmed V and J ends, which lost 4 bases and 0 bases, there was a span of 9 bases. The CDR3 here is CASSLSTVNTEAFF. CDR3 nucleotide sequence: TGTGCCAGCAGCCTCTCGACGGTGAACACTGAAGCTTTCTTT.

The J gene is TRBJ2-2, the V gene TRBV6-1; no firm D call. Deletions cut 6 bases from V and 0 bases from J, with 14 bases between. CDR3 length equals 16 residues. Looked up from germline, CDR1 is MNHNS and CDR2 is SASEGT. This CDR3 is CASRSLGPTNTGELFF. DNA of the CDR3: TGTGCCAGCAGGTCATTAGGCCCTACGAACACCGGGGAGCTGTTTTTT.

This clonotype was found a few times. V gene TRBV7-2 combines with J gene TRBJ2-1; 9 positions match TRBD2. CDR1 and CDR2 (germline): SGHTA, FQGNSA. The CDR3 covers 13 residues. Unmatched junction bases numbered 7, after V lost 5 bases and J lost 11 bases. In nucleotides, the CDR3 is TGTGCCAGCAGCCAAGGACTAGCGACTAAGCAGTTCTTC. This codes for CASSQGLATKQFF.

This clonotype was seen at least ten times. The V gene is TRBV20-1, the J gene TRBJ2-3, with 10 bases identical to TRBD2. The CDR3 has 16 amino acids. V lost 5 bases and J lost 2; bases outside the gene matches: 10. Germline V gene data show CDR1 as DFQATT and CDR2 as SNEGSKA (reference sequence). This CDR3 is CSAARQAGGPTDTQYF. The CDR3 nucleotides read TGCAGTGCTGCACGACAAGCGGGGGGGCCCACAGATACGCAGTATTTT.

This clonotype was counted a few times. This chain's CDR3 is CASSYGTEYGYTF. The CDR3 DNA reads as TGTGCCAGCAGTTACGGGACGGAGTATGGCTACACCTTC. The chain employs TRBV6-5 and TRBJ1-2; tentative D call: TRBD1 (5 bases). V lost 2 bases to trimming and J lost 5 bases, with 9 bases between them. Germline V CDR1 and CDR2: MNHEY, SVGAGI. The CDR3 loop spans 13 amino acids.

The chain couples TRBV2 to TRBJ2-1; perhaps TRBD2 as D (6 bases). The germline CDR1 and CDR2 sequences are SNHLY and FYNNEI. This CDR3 contains 12 residues. The V and J ends lost 2 bases and 16 bases respectively, with 15 bases between them. In nucleotides, the CDR3 is TGTGCCAGCAGTGAAAGTTCGATAGCGGAATTCTTC. Its translation is CASSESSIAEFF.